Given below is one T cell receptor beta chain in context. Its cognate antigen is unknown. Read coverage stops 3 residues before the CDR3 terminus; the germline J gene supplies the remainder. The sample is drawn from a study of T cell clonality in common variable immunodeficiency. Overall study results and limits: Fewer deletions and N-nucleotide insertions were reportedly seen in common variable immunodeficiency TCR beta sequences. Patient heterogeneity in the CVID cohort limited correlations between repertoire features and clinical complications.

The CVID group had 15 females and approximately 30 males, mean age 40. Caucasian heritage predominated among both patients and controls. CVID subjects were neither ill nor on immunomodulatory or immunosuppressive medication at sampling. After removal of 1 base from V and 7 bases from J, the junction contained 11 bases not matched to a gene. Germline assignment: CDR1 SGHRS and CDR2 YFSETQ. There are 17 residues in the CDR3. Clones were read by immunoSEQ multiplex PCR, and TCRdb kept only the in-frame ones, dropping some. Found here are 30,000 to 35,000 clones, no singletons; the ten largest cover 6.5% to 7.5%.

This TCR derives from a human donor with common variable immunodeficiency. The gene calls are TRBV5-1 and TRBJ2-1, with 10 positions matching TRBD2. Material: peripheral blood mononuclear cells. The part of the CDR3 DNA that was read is TGCGCCAGCAGCTTGTGGGCTAGCGGGAGTACCCTTAATGAG. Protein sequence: CASSLWASGSTLNE. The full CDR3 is CASSLWASGSTLNEQFF.